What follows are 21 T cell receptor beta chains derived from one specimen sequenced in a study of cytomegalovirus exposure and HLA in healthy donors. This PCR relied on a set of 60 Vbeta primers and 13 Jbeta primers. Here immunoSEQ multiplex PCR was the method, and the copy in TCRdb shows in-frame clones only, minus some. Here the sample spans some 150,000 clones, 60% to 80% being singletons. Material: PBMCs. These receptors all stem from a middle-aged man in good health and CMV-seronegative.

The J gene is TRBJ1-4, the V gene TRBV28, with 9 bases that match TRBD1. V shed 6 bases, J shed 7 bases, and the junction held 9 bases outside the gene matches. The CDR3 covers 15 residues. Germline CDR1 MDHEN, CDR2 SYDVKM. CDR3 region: CASRPTGGAFEKLFF. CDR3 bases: TGTGCCAGCAGGCCTACAGGGGGCGCTTTTGAAAAACTGTTTTTT.

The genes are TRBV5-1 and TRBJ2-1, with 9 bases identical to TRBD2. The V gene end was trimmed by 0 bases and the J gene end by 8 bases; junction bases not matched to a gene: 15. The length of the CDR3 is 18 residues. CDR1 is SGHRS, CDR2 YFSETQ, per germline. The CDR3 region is CASSLASRASGNDDEQFF. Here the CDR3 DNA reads TGCGCCAGCAGCTTGGCTTCAAGAGCTAGCGGGAACGATGATGAGCAGTTCTTC.

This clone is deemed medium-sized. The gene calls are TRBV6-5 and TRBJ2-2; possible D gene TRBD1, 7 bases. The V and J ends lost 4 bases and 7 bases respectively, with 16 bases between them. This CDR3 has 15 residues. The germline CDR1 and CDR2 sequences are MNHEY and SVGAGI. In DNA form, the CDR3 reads TGTGCCAGCAGTTTAGCGGCAGGGGGAATCGGGGAGCTGTTTTTT. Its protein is CASSLAAGGIGELFF.

DNA for the CDR3: TGCGCCAGCAGCTTAACAGGGTGGACCTACGAGCAGTACTTC. It yields the protein CASSLTGWTYEQYF. The rearrangement links TRBV5-1 to TRBJ2-7; possibly TRBD1 for D (6 bases). The CDR3 spans 14 residues. V was clipped by 2 bases and J by 2 bases, with 11 bases between them. Looked up from germline, CDR1 is SGHRS and CDR2 is YFSETQ.

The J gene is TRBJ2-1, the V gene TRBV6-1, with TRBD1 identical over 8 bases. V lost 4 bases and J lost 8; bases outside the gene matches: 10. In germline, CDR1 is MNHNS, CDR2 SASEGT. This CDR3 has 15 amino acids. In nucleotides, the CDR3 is TGTGCCAGCAGTGTAGGAGGGACAGGCCGTGATGAGCAGTTCTTC. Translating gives CASSVGGTGRDEQFF.

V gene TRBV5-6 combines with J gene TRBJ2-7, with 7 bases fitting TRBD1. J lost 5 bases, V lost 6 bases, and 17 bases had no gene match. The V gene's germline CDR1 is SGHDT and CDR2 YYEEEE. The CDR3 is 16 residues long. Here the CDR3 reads CASTAPWDRGTHEQYF. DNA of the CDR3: TGTGCCAGCACTGCGCCCTGGGACAGAGGAACCCACGAGCAGTACTTC.

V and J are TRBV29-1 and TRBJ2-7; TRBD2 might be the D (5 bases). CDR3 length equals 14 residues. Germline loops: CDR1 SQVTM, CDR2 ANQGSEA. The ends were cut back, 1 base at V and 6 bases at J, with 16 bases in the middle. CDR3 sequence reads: CSVEGERGSGEQYF. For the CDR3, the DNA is TGCAGCGTTGAAGGGGAGCGAGGGAGCGGCGAGCAGTACTTC.

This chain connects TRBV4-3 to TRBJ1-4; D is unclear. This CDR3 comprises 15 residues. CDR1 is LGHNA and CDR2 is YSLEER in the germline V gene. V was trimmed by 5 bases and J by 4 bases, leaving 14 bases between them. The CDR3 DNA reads TGCGCCAGCAGCTATGGAGCCGCTGGTAATGAAAAACTGTTTTTT. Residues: CASSYGAAGNEKLFF.

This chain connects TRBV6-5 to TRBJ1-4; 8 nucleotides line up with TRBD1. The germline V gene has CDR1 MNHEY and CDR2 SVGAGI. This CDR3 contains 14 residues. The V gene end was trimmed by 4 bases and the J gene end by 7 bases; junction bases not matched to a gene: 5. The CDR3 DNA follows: TGTGCCAGCAGTTTCCGGGACAGGTCTGAAAAACTGTTTTTT. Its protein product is CASSFRDRSEKLFF.

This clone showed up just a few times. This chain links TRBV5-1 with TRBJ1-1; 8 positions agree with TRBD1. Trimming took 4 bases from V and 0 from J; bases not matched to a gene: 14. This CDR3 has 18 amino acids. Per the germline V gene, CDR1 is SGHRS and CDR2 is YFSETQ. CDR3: CASSPRPPGQAMNTEAFF. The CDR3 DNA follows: TGCGCCAGCAGCCCGAGGCCACCGGGACAGGCTATGAACACTGAAGCTTTCTTT.

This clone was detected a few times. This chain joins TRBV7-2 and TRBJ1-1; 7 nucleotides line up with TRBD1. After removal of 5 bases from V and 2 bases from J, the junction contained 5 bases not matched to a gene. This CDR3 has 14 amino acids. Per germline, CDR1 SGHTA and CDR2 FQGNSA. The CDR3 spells CASSVTGLNTEAFF. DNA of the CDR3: TGTGCCAGCAGCGTGACAGGGCTTAACACTGAAGCTTTCTTT.

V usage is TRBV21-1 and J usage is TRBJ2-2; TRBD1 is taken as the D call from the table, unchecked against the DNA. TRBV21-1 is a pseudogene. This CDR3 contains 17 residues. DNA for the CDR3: TGTGCCAGCAGCAGAACAAGCTATGGGCCTTCCACCGGGGAGCTGTTTTTT. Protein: CASSRTSYGPSTGELFF.

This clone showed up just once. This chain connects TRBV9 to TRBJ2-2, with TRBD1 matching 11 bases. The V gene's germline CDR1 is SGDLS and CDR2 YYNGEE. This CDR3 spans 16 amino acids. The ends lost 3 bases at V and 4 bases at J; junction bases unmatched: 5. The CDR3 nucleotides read TGTGCCAGCAGCGCAGGACAGGGGGCGGGCACCGGGGAGCTGTTTTTT. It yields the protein CASSAGQGAGTGELFF.

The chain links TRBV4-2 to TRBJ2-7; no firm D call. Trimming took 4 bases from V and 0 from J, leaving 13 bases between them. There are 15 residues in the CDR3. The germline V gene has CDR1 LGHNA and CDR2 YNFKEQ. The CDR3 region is CASSRSGDFSYEQYF. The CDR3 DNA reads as TGTGCCAGCAGCCGAAGTGGCGACTTCTCCTACGAGCAGTACTTC.

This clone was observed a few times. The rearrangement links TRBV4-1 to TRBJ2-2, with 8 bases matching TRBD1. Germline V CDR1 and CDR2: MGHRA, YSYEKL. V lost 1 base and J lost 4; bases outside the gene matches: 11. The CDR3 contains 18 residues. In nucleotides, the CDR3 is TGCGCCAGCAGCCAAGGGCCAACGGGACAGGAACGCACCGGGGAGCTGTTTTTT. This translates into CASSQGPTGQERTGELFF.

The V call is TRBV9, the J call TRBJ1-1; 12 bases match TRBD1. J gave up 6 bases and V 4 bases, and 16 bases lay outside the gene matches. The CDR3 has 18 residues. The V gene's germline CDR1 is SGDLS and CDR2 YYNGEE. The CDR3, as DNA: TGTGCCAGCAGCAAACACTTCTCACCCGGGACAGGGGGCCCTGAAGCTTTCTTT. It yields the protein CASSKHFSPGTGGPEAFF.

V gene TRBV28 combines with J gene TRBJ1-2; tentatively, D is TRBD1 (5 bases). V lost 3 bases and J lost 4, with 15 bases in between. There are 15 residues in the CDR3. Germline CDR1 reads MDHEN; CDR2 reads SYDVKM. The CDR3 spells CASSFWIRVGYGYTF. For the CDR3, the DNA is TGTGCCAGCAGTTTTTGGATCAGGGTGGGCTATGGCTACACCTTC.

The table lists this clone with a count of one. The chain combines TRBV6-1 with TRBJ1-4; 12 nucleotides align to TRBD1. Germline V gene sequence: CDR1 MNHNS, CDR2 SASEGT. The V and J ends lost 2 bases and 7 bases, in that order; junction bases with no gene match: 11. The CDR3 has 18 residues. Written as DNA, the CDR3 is TGTGCCAGCAGTGAATTCTGGGACAGGGGGCGCGGAGGTGAAAAACTGTTTTTT. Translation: CASSEFWDRGRGGEKLFF.

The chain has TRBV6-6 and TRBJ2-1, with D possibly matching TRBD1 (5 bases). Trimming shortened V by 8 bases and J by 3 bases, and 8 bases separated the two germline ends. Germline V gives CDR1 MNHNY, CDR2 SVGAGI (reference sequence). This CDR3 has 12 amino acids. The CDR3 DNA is TGTGCCAGCTCAAGGGGCTACAATGAGCAGTTCTTC. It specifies CASSRGYNEQFF.

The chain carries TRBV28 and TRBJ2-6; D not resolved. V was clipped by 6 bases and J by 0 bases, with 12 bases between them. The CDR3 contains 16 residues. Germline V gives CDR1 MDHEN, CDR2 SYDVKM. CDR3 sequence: CASRSTEFSGANVLTF. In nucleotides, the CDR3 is TGTGCCAGCAGGTCCACCGAGTTCTCTGGGGCCAACGTCCTGACTTTC.

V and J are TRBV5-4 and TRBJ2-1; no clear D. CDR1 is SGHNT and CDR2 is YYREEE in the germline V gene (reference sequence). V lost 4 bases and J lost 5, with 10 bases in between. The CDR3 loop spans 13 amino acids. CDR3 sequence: CASSPRRDNEQFF. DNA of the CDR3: TGTGCCAGCAGCCCGAGACGGGACAATGAGCAGTTCTTC.